The 21 T cell receptor beta chains reported below all come from one sample, sequenced in a study of PD-1 blockade in classical Hodgkin lymphoma. Sequencing used immunoSEQ multiplex PCR; TCRdb keeps in-frame clones, though not all of them. The table records more than 10,000 clones, 84% of them present only once. All trial patients relapsed after autologous stem cell transplantation. CD8+ T cell isolation from thawed PBMCs was performed by magnetic negative selection. The sample in question was CD8+ T cells from blood, obtained at baseline. Source of these receptors: a human donor with classical Hodgkin lymphoma.

The chain joins TRBV5-1 to TRBJ2-1; unclear D gene. Germline V lookup: CDR1 SGHRS, CDR2 YFSETQ. The CDR3 consists of 13 residues. V dropped 0 bases and J dropped 6 bases, with 7 bases sitting between them. In DNA form, the CDR3 reads TGCGCCAGCAGCTTGGCTTGGGGCAATGAGCAGTTCTTC. It specifies CASSLAWGNEQFF.

The chain joins TRBV2 to TRBJ1-5; D is unresolved. CDR3 length: 14 amino acids. Germline CDR1 SNHLY, CDR2 FYNNEI. V was shortened by 1 base and J by 0 bases, with 4 bases between the two germline ends. DNA of the CDR3: TGTGCCAGCAGTGAAGGGTATAGCAATCAGCCCCAGCATTTT. The encoded protein is CASSEGYSNQPQHF.

This clone occurred once. The chain uses TRBV5-1 and TRBJ2-1; D possibly uses TRBD1 or TRBD2 (5 bases each). Germline V gene sequence: CDR1 SGHRS, CDR2 YFSETQ. The CDR3 is 15 residues long. V lost 0 bases, J lost 6 bases, and 13 bases lay in between. In DNA, the CDR3 is TGCGCCAGCAGCTTGGCCGGGGCGCTGAGCAATGAGCAGTTCTTC. Its translation: CASSLAGALSNEQFF.

Details on this clone: A read error may account for a junction end that differs from germline. The chain links TRBV27 to TRBJ1-1; 7 positions match TRBD1. Per the germline V gene, CDR1 is MNHEY and CDR2 is SMNVEV (reference sequence). CDR3 length equals 14 residues. The CDR3 DNA reads as TGCGCTACTAAAGGGGGCTTGGTAAACACTGAAGCTTTCTTT. It translates to CATKGGLVNTEAFF.

The chain combines TRBV19 with TRBJ2-7, with D perhaps matching TRBD1 (6 bases). The CDR3 totals 15 residues. V lost 6 bases and J 5 bases, leaving 20 bases between the germline ends. Germline values: CDR1 LNHDA, CDR2 SQIVND (reference sequence). The CDR3 loop reads CASSIKTTGLHEQYF. In DNA form, the CDR3 reads TGTGCCAGTAGCATCAAAACCACAGGGCTCCACGAGCAGTACTTC.

The chain combines TRBV6-1 with TRBJ2-5; 9 nucleotides match TRBD2. Germline V gene data show CDR1 as MNHNS and CDR2 as SASEGT. The CDR3 runs 18 residues. With 0 bases clipped from V and 5 bases from J, the junction kept 13 bases outside the gene matches. The CDR3 DNA is TGTGCCAGCAGTGAAGCGCTTCGGGCGGGAGGGCTTATGGAGACCCAGTACTTC. This codes for CASSEALRAGGLMETQYF.

This clone appeared a few times. This rearrangement joins TRBV19 to TRBJ2-1; 7 bases line up with TRBD2. This CDR3 is built from 14 residues. V was pared by 3 bases and J by 5 bases, with 4 bases of the junction left unmatched. In germline, CDR1 is LNHDA, CDR2 SQIVND (reference sequence). Here the CDR3 DNA reads TGTGCCAGTAGTATGGGACTATCTCACAATGAGCAGTTCTTC. Translation: CASSMGLSHNEQFF.

The rearrangement links TRBV30 to TRBJ2-3, with 7 nucleotides matching TRBD2. CDR1 and CDR2 from the germline V gene are GTSNPN and SVGIG (reference sequence). The CDR3 is 15 amino acids. V shed 2 bases and J 0 bases; nucleotides not matched to a gene: 5. CDR3: CAWSLLAVSTDTQYF. CDR3 in DNA: TGTGCCTGGAGTTTGCTAGCGGTTAGCACAGATACGCAGTATTTT.

This chain connects TRBV14 to TRBJ2-3; 7 positions match TRBD2. The ends lost 8 bases at V and 2 bases at J; junction bases unmatched: 4. Germline V gene data show CDR1 as SGHDN and CDR2 as FVKESK. The CDR3 spans 13 residues. The CDR3 DNA sequence: TGTGCCAGCGGGACTACGAACACAGATACGCAGTATTTT. Translation: CASGTTNTDTQYF.

On this clone: The junction shows a germline mismatch at one end, possibly a read error. This chain connects TRBV7-9 to TRBJ1-2, with 7 positions matching TRBD1. The CDR3 is 12 residues long. The V gene's germline CDR1 is SEHNR and CDR2 FQNEAQ (reference sequence). The CDR3 region has the DNA TGTGCCAGCAGCTCGGGGGGACAGACTCTTCTTTGG. Residues: CASSSGGQTLLW. The whole variable domain, remainder taken from reference TRBV7-9 and TRBJ1-2, is DTGVSQNPRHKITKRGQNVTFRCDPISEHNRLYWYRQTLGQGPEFLTYFQNEAQLEKSRLLSDRFSAERPKGSFSTLEIQRTEQGDSAMYLCASSSGGQTLLWGSGTRLTVV.

This chain uses TRBV27 with TRBJ2-1, with D perhaps assigned TRBD1 or TRBD2 (5 bases each). In germline, CDR1 is MNHEY, CDR2 SMNVEV (reference sequence). This CDR3 contains 17 residues. V was clipped by 3 bases and J by 5 bases, with 20 bases between them. DNA for the CDR3: TGTGCCAGCAGTTTCTCGCCTCCAGATCCGGGACACAATGAGCAGTTCTTC. Protein: CASSFSPPDPGHNEQFF.

The V and J genes are TRBV5-6 and TRBJ2-7; D perhaps matches TRBD1 (5 bases). There are 15 residues in the CDR3. In germline, CDR1 is SGHDT, CDR2 YYEEEE. Trimming cost V 2 bases and J 0 bases, with 12 bases left between them. CDR3 amino acids: CASSFVGAISYEQYF. CDR3 DNA sequence: TGTGCCAGCAGCTTTGTAGGGGCCATCTCCTACGAGCAGTACTTC.

This clone showed up just a few times. The genes are TRBV7-9 and TRBJ2-1; 9 bases line up with TRBD1. The CDR3 sequence is 14 residues long. V shed 5 bases and J 6 bases; nucleotides not matched to a gene: 5. Germline V gene sequence: CDR1 SEHNR, CDR2 FQNEAQ (reference sequence). CDR3 coding DNA: TGTGCCAGCAGCGACTGGACAGGGGTCAATGAGCAGTTCTTC. Encoded protein: CASSDWTGVNEQFF.

The chain recombines TRBV21-1 with TRBJ1-5; the table's D gene call, TRBD1, was not cross checked with the DNA. TRBV21-1 counts as a pseudogene. The CDR3 consists of 18 residues. CDR3 nucleotides: TGTGCCAGCAGCAAAGTCTACAGGAACCGAATAGGCAATCAGCCCCAGCATTTT. Amino acids: CASSKVYRNRIGNQPQHF.

V is TRBV28 and J is TRBJ2-7; TRBD2 agrees at 12 bases. Trimming took 3 bases from V and 7 from J; bases not matched to a gene: 7. CDR3 size: 15 residues. Germline values: CDR1 MDHEN, CDR2 SYDVKM. The CDR3 spells CASSFILAGGLEQYF. The CDR3 DNA sequence: TGTGCCAGCAGTTTTATACTAGCGGGAGGACTGGAGCAGTACTTC.

This clone was seen more than once but under ten times. The chain employs TRBV5-4 and TRBJ1-2; TRBD1 is a possible D gene (6 bases). Trimming left V 0 bases short and J 4 bases short, with 13 bases between. The CDR3 extends over 15 amino acids. Germline CDR1 is SGHNT and CDR2 is YYREEE (reference sequence). CDR3: CASSLGGQAIYGYTF. CDR3 bases: TGTGCCAGCAGCTTGGGGGGGCAGGCAATCTATGGCTACACCTTC.

J is TRBJ1-1 and V is TRBV11-2; tentatively, D is TRBD1 (6 bases). V was cut by 1 base and J by 0 bases, with 12 bases left in between. Looked up from germline, CDR1 is SGHAT and CDR2 is FQNNGV. This CDR3 spans 16 amino acids. CDR3 bases: TGTGCCAGCAGCTTAGGCAGGGGAATGATGAACACTGAAGCTTTCTTT. It codes for CASSLGRGMMNTEAFF.

The rearrangement links TRBV7-9 to TRBJ1-1; D is possibly TRBD1 (5 bases). CDR3 length: 19 amino acids. Germline CDR1 and CDR2: SEHNR and FQNEAQ (reference sequence). V was clipped by 2 bases and J by 3 bases, with 25 bases between them. CDR3 sequence (DNA): TGTGCCAGCAGCTTAAGGTGGCAGAAAAAGGGGACGGGCCACACTGAAGCTTTCTTT. It specifies CASSLRWQKKGTGHTEAFF.

This clone was seen only a few times. The chain carries TRBV30 and TRBJ1-2; 9 nucleotides match TRBD1. V was clipped by 3 bases and J by 4 bases; unmatched bases: 9. The CDR3 length is 15 residues. From germline, CDR1 is GTSNPN and CDR2 SVGIG (reference sequence). The CDR3 protein is CAWSQKTGGGYGYTF. DNA of the CDR3: TGTGCCTGGAGCCAAAAGACAGGGGGTGGCTATGGCTACACCTTC.

This chain uses TRBV5-5 with TRBJ2-7; no firm D call. Germline CDR1 and CDR2: SGHKS and YYEKEE (reference sequence). V lost 1 base to trimming and J lost 0 bases, with 5 bases between them. This CDR3 region has 13 residues. The CDR3 region has the DNA TGTGCCAGCAGCTTGTGGGGCTCCTACGAGCAGTACTTC. Amino acid sequence: CASSLWGSYEQYF.

This clone has just a few counts. J is TRBJ2-3 and V is TRBV28; the match to TRBD1 covers 7 bases. V was clipped by 3 bases and J by 4 bases; unmatched bases: 4. The length of the CDR3 is 14 residues. Germline V lookup: CDR1 MDHEN, CDR2 SYDVKM. CDR3 in amino acids: CASSFGQDADTQYF. DNA of the CDR3: TGTGCCAGCAGTTTCGGACAGGACGCAGATACGCAGTATTTT.